A single sample gave rise to the 31 T cell receptor beta chains below, sequenced in a study of T cell repertoires in aging, cancer and after chemotherapy. A mixed TRB-A/B primer pool amplified rearranged TRB by multiplex touch-down PCR. TCRdb re-analysed the multiplex PCR reads in MiXCR, keeping a single row per CDR3 protein. The table lists over 4,500 distinct CDR3 sequences, approximately 31% of them singletons, with approximately 5.5% in the top ten. The template was genomic DNA from peripheral blood, not RNA. Sequenced: blood. The receptors were gathered from a human donor in good health.

The CDR3 reads CASSLSGTGFIFSEAFF. In DNA, the CDR3 is TGTGCCAGCAGCTTATCCGGGACAGGGTTCATCTTTTCTGAAGCTTTCTTT. The genes are TRBV6-5 and TRBJ1-1; TRBD1 matches at 9 bases. The germline V gene has CDR1 MNHEY and CDR2 SVGAGI. The CDR3 is made up of 17 amino acids. V lost 6 bases and J lost 6; bases outside the gene matches: 17.

This clonotype is medium-sized in the sample. This chain connects TRBV30 to TRBJ2-1; 7 nucleotides align to TRBD2. The CDR3 totals 15 residues. The V segment lost 5 bases and the J segment 9 bases; nucleotides outside the gene matches: 16. Germline values: CDR1 GTSNPN, CDR2 SVGIG (reference sequence). CDR3 loop: CAWLEDGGLGSEQFF. The CDR3, as DNA: TGTGCCTGGCTGGAGGACGGCGGACTAGGAAGTGAGCAGTTCTTC. The full variable domain, its missing parts supplied by reference TRBV30 and TRBJ2-1, is SQTIHQWPATLVQPVGSPLSLECTVEGTSNPNLYWYRQAAGRGLQLLFYSVGIGQISSEVPQNLSASRPQDRQFILSSKKLLLSDSGFYLCAWLEDGGLGSEQFFGPGTRLTVL.

Regarding this clonotype: This may come from a read error, since a much larger clone is one base off. The V call is TRBV18, the J call TRBJ2-7, with D uncertain. From germline, CDR1 is KGHSH and CDR2 LQKENI. There are 14 residues in the CDR3. The CDR3 here is CASSPPYDSYKQYF. Here the CDR3 DNA reads TGTGCCAGCTCACCACCGTACGACTCCTACAAGCAGTACTTC. The whole variable domain, filled in from reference TRBV18 and TRBJ2-7, reads NAGVMQNPRHLVRRRGQEARLRCSPMKGHSHVYWYRQLPEEGLKFMVYLQKENIIDESGMPKERFSAEFPKEGPSILRIQQVVRGDSAAYFCASSPPYDSYKQYFGPGTRLTVT.

This clonotype showed up just a few times. One end of the junction varies from germline; a read error may be responsible. V and J are TRBV6-2 or TRBV6-3 and TRBJ1-2, with D unresolved. The length of the CDR3 is 13 residues. The germline V gene encodes CDR1 MNHEY and CDR2 SVGEGT. CDR3 DNA sequence: TGTGCCAGCAGTTACAAAGAGGTTTGGCCTCCACACTTC. As protein: CASSYKEVWPPHF.

This clonotype is labeled large. The chain combines TRBV29-1 with TRBJ2-1, with D unresolved. The V and J ends lost 1 base and 6 bases respectively, with 7 bases between them. CDR3 length: 12 amino acids. From germline, CDR1 is SQVTM and CDR2 ANQGSEA. CDR3 region: CSVEVGFNEQFF. Here the CDR3 DNA reads TGCAGCGTTGAAGTGGGCTTCAATGAGCAGTTCTTC.

The V call is TRBV27, the J call TRBJ2-2, with 8 bases lining up with TRBD1. The CDR3 sequence is 17 residues long. CDR1 is MNHEY, CDR2 SMNVEV, per germline (reference sequence). Germline trimming cut 2 bases from V and 4 bases from J; bases unmatched to any gene: 9. CDR3 loop: CASSLRPRGLSTGELFF. The CDR3 DNA reads as TGTGCCAGCAGTTTACGGCCCAGGGGGCTGTCCACCGGGGAGCTGTTTTTT.

A word on this clonotype: This may stem from a read error, because a much larger clone lies one nucleotide away. The chain has TRBV29-1 and TRBJ2-1; D not resolved. The germline CDR1 and CDR2 sequences are SQVTM and ANQGSEA. This CDR3 has 15 residues. Deletions cut 0 bases from V and 4 bases from J, with 13 bases between. This chain's CDR3 is CSVEDYIVGYNEQFF. DNA for the CDR3: TGCAGCGTTGAAGATTATATAGTCGGGTACAATGAGCAGTTCTTC.

This clonotype is labeled as medium-sized. The chain joins TRBV29-1 to TRBJ1-2; possible D gene TRBD1, 5 bases. Germline lookup yields CDR1 SQVTM and CDR2 ANQGSEA. Trimming shortened V by 4 bases and J by 4 bases, and 16 bases separated the two germline ends. The CDR3 sequence is 14 residues long. The CDR3 region is CSVVYPDRAYGYTF. The CDR3 DNA sequence: TGCAGCGTTGTTTATCCCGACAGAGCCTATGGCTACACCTTC.

This clonotype is medium-sized in the sample. The chain joins TRBV6-1 to TRBJ2-7, with 7 bases matching TRBD2. The CDR3 is 15 amino acids. The J segment lost 1 base and the V segment lost 4 bases, leaving 7 bases of the junction unmatched. Looked up from germline, CDR1 is MNHNS and CDR2 is SASEGT. The DNA for the CDR3 is TGTGCCAGCAGTGTGATAGCGGGCTCATCCTACGAGCAGTACTTC. It codes for CASSVIAGSSYEQYF.

CDR3 amino acids: CASSFGDLGDTQYF. CDR3 nucleotides: TGTGCCAGCAGCTTCGGGGATTTGGGGGATACGCAGTATTTT. The chain joins TRBV5-4 to TRBJ2-3, with D possibly matching TRBD2 (5 bases). Trimming stripped 2 bases from V and 6 bases from J, with 13 bases between. Germline V gene sequence: CDR1 SGHNT, CDR2 YYREEE (reference sequence). The CDR3 has 14 residues.

The gene calls are TRBV5-4 and TRBJ1-2; the match to TRBD1 covers 7 bases. The CDR3 is made up of 15 amino acids. The trim removed 4 bases at V and 1 base at J, leaving 7 bases unmatched. Germline V gene data show CDR1 as SGHNT and CDR2 as YYREEE (reference sequence). The CDR3 nucleotides read TGTGCCAGCAGCCCTATCCAGGGGGTTAACTATGGCTACACCTTC. Its translation: CASSPIQGVNYGYTF.

Relative to its sample, this clonotype is medium-sized. V and J are TRBV6-1 and TRBJ2-3; 11 bases are shared with TRBD2. Germline V gives CDR1 MNHNS, CDR2 SASEGT. The CDR3 loop spans 16 amino acids. With V trimmed by 8 bases and J by 1 base, 8 bases remained unmatched. The CDR3 nucleotides are TGTGCCAGCGGGGGGACTAGCGGCCCTCGCACAGATACGCAGTATTTT. This sequence encodes CASGGTSGPRTDTQYF.

This clonotype is categorized as medium-sized. The rearrangement joins TRBV5-4 to TRBJ2-2; 9 bases are a match to TRBD1. The J segment lost 4 bases and the V segment lost 0 bases, leaving 1 base of the junction unmatched. The germline gives CDR1 SGHNT, CDR2 YYREEE (reference sequence). The CDR3 runs 15 residues. The CDR3 DNA follows: TGTGCCAGCAGCTTGGGGACAGGGGTCACCGGGGAGCTGTTTTTT. As protein: CASSLGTGVTGELFF.

This clonotype was found once. CDR3 bases: TGCAGCGTTTATACGGGACAGGAGGGCTACGAGCAGTACTTC. Translated: CSVYTGQEGYEQYF. This chain uses TRBV29-1 with TRBJ2-7; TRBD1 agrees at 8 bases. J gave up 3 bases and V 5 bases, and 9 bases lay outside the gene matches. Germline V gene sequence: CDR1 SQVTM, CDR2 ANQGSEA. There are 14 residues in the CDR3.

This clonotype is deemed medium-sized (0.01 to 0.1%). The chain carries TRBV18 and TRBJ2-3; 7 nucleotides align to TRBD1. V was clipped by 4 bases and J by 0 bases; unmatched bases: 4. This CDR3 comprises 15 residues. Looked up from germline, CDR1 is KGHSH and CDR2 is LQKENI. This chain's CDR3 is CASSLNRGSTDTQYF. The CDR3 DNA reads as TGTGCCAGCTCACTCAACAGGGGTAGCACAGATACGCAGTATTTT.

The chain uses TRBV6-1 and TRBJ1-5, with TRBD1 matching over 10 bases. This CDR3 is built from 17 residues. The J segment lost 2 bases and the V segment lost 7 bases, leaving 11 bases of the junction unmatched. Germline values: CDR1 MNHNS, CDR2 SASEGT. CDR3 protein: CASTPVTGGLGNQPQHF. CDR3 nucleotide sequence: TGTGCCAGCACCCCCGTGACAGGGGGCTTGGGCAATCAGCCCCAGCATTTT.

This clonotype has just a few counts. J is TRBJ1-1 and V is TRBV19; possibly TRBD1 for D (6 bases). With 0 bases removed from V and 3 bases from J, the gap between germline ends came to 8 bases. This CDR3 comprises 14 residues. Looked up from germline, CDR1 is LNHDA and CDR2 is SQIVND (reference sequence). CDR3 DNA: TGTGCCAGTAGTATAGAGGGGGCAGACACTGAAGCTTTCTTT. Translating it yields CASSIEGADTEAFF.

This chain connects TRBV29-1 to TRBJ2-1, with TRBD2 identical over 16 bases. Unmatched junction bases numbered 6, after V lost 4 bases and J lost 6 bases. Per germline, CDR1 SQVTM and CDR2 ANQGSEA. The CDR3 consists of 16 residues. This CDR3 reads CSVAGTSGGAGNEQFF. CDR3 bases: TGCAGCGTTGCAGGGACTAGCGGGGGGGCCGGCAATGAGCAGTTCTTC.

The rearrangement joins TRBV18 to TRBJ1-5; D gene unclear. Germline assignment: CDR1 KGHSH and CDR2 LQKENI. V dropped 2 bases and J dropped 11 bases, with 13 bases sitting between them. This CDR3 is 13 amino acids long. The CDR3 spells CASSPSRDRAQHF. CDR3 sequence (DNA): TGTGCCAGCTCACCAAGTCGGGATCGGGCCCAGCATTTT. Variable domain in full (rest from reference TRBV18 and TRBJ1-5): NAGVMQNPRHLVRRRGQEARLRCSPMKGHSHVYWYRQLPEEGLKFMVYLQKENIIDESGMPKERFSAEFPKEGPSILRIQQVVRGDSAAYFCASSPSRDRAQHFGDGTRLSIL.

This chain uses TRBV12-3 or TRBV12-4 with TRBJ1-1; a possible D gene is TRBD1 (6 bases). There are 15 residues in the CDR3. V lost 3 bases to trimming and J lost 2 bases, with 13 bases between them. The CDR3 DNA sequence: TGTGCCAGCAGTTTGCACAGGGCGACAAACACTGAAGCTTTCTTT. Translated, it gives CASSLHRATNTEAFF.

By sample share, this clonotype is medium-sized. The J gene is TRBJ1-4, the V gene TRBV29-1; the D gene is possibly TRBD1 (6 bases). The V and J ends lost 4 bases and 5 bases respectively, with 11 bases between them. The germline gives CDR1 SQVTM, CDR2 ANQGSEA. The CDR3 sequence is 13 residues long. CDR3 coding DNA: TGCAGCGTTGTGGCCCAGGGGAATGAAAAACTGTTTTTT. Translation gives CSVVAQGNEKLFF.

V is TRBV11-1 and J is TRBJ2-1; 10 positions match TRBD1. The J segment lost 3 bases and the V segment lost 5 bases, leaving 13 bases of the junction unmatched. Germline CDR1 reads SGHAT; CDR2 reads FQDESV (reference sequence). CDR3 length: 18 amino acids. CDR3 loop: CASSPTIGTGAGYNEQFF. As DNA, the CDR3 is TGTGCCAGCAGCCCTACCATAGGGACAGGGGCAGGCTACAATGAGCAGTTCTTC.

This clonotype was seen more than once but under ten times. V is TRBV27 and J is TRBJ2-7; a weak D match, TRBD1 (6 bases). Germline values: CDR1 MNHEY, CDR2 SMNVEV (reference sequence). Trimming took off 6 bases at V and 1 base at J, with 10 bases between the two ends. The CDR3 has 13 amino acids. The CDR3 reads CASSEGVSYEQYF. CDR3 in DNA: TGTGCCAGCAGCGAGGGGGTATCCTACGAGCAGTACTTC.

By sample fraction, this clonotype is medium-sized. This chain connects TRBV6-5 to TRBJ1-4; possible D gene TRBD1, 6 bases. The CDR3 covers 15 residues. Germline assignment: CDR1 MNHEY and CDR2 SVGAGI. Trimming shortened V by 2 bases and J by 6 bases, and 13 bases separated the two germline ends. CDR3 nucleotides: TGTGCCAGCAGTTACAGTGGGGACACCTATGAAAAACTGTTTTTT. It specifies CASSYSGDTYEKLFF.

This clonotype was seen a handful of times. The V and J genes are TRBV10-3 and TRBJ2-3; D is possibly TRBD2 (5 bases). Per the germline V gene, CDR1 is ENHRY and CDR2 is SYGVKD. V lost 4 bases and J 4 bases, leaving 6 bases between the germline ends. The CDR3 loop spans 12 amino acids. The DNA for the CDR3 is TGTGCCATCAGTGTGGAGGCAGATACGCAGTATTTT. Its translation: CAISVEADTQYF.

As to this clonotype: This sequence may be a read error, since a much larger clone differs from it by one base. CDR3 loop: CASNPLAGVTETQYF. In DNA form, the CDR3 reads TGTGCCAGCAATCCACTAGCGGGAGTTACGGAGACCCAGTACTTC. This chain connects TRBV6-5 to TRBJ2-5, with 11 nucleotides matching TRBD2. CDR3 length: 15 amino acids. CDR1 and CDR2 from the germline V gene are MNHEY and SVGAGI. J lost 5 bases, V lost 7 bases, and 9 bases had no gene match.

The chain employs TRBV27 and TRBJ2-7; 10 bases agree with TRBD2. The CDR3 covers 16 residues. Germline CDR1 MNHEY, CDR2 SMNVEV (reference sequence). V trimming: 5 bases; J trimming: 4 bases; junction bases outside the gene matches: 11. The chain's CDR3 is CASSRQWASGSYEQYF. The CDR3 DNA reads as TGTGCCAGCAGTCGACAATGGGCTAGCGGGAGTTACGAGCAGTACTTC.

The chain carries TRBV5-6 and TRBJ1-3; no clear D. This CDR3 region has 15 residues. The V end was cut by 2 bases, the J end by 2 bases, with 11 bases between. CDR1 is SGHDT and CDR2 is YYEEEE in the germline V gene. DNA of the CDR3: TGTGCCAGCAGCTTTCAGGATATACCTGGAAACACCATATATTTT. Its translation is CASSFQDIPGNTIYF.

By share of the sample, this clonotype is medium-sized. The rearrangement joins TRBV19 to TRBJ2-2; 10 bases are a match to TRBD1. V was clipped by 5 bases and J by 5 bases; unmatched bases: 8. The CDR3 has 16 amino acids. CDR1 is LNHDA, CDR2 SQIVND, per germline (reference sequence). CDR3 loop: CASSHRDRGNTGELFF. Written as DNA, the CDR3 is TGTGCCAGTAGTCACCGGGACAGGGGAAATACCGGGGAGCTGTTTTTT.

The gene calls are TRBV30 and TRBJ1-2; D may be TRBD1 (5 bases). V lost 8 bases and J 1 base, leaving 14 bases between the germline ends. The CDR3 is made up of 13 amino acids. CDR1 is GTSNPN, CDR2 SVGIG, per germline (reference sequence). The CDR3 DNA reads as TGTGCCCGAAATCAGGGACTTAACTATGGCTACACCTTC. This codes for CARNQGLNYGYTF.

The chain has TRBV5-1 and TRBJ2-2; D is undetermined. The V end was cut by 8 bases, the J end by 7 bases, with 12 bases between. CDR1 SGHRS and CDR2 YFSETQ come from the germline V gene. CDR3 length: 12 amino acids. The CDR3 DNA reads TGCGCCAGTGCCGAGCCCCTCGGGGAGCTGTTTTTT. This encodes CASAEPLGELFF.